A selection of T cell receptor beta chains follows, all from one sample in a study of blood T cell repertoires in COVID-19. The protocol was immunoSEQ multiplex PCR, while the TCRdb copy is restricted to in-frame clones and leaves out a portion. This sample has about 56,000 clones, with 70% to 90% found just once. The sample consisted of peripheral blood. The receptors originated from a human donor in a cohort sampled during active COVID-19. CDR3s include the opening cysteine and the closing phenylalanine or tryptophan.

v_call	j_call	cdr3_aa
TRBV5-1	TRBJ2-2	CASRDSSNTGELFF
TRBV3-1/TRBV3-2	TRBJ1-2	CASSQDINGGSYGYTF
TRBV6-5	TRBJ2-5	CASSYGGGQHQETQYF
TRBV27	TRBJ1-5	CASSLPAGNNQPQHF
TRBV6-5	TRBJ1-2	CASSRQQGFNYGYTF
TRBV27	TRBJ1-6	CASSLSTADNSPLHF
TRBV10-3	TRBJ2-2	CAIARVGELFF
TRBV5-1	TRBJ2-3	CASSWHLQGVSTDTQYF
TRBV6-5	TRBJ1-6	CASFPFEGSPLHF
TRBV19	TRBJ2-5	CASPNPSGFQTQYF
TRBV7-9	TRBJ2-3	CASSPGVAATDTQYF
TRBV4-1	TRBJ2-5	CASSHHHDRTGGKKTQYF
TRBV28	TRBJ2-2	CASSAGQGWEAGELFF
TRBV30	TRBJ1-1	CAWSRGAVTEAFF
TRBV10-2	TRBJ1-6	CASSVTGRGSSPLHF
TRBV7-2	TRBJ1-2	CASSLSFDRVGYGYTF
TRBV7-2	TRBJ1-6	CASTFGQGLFDNSPLHF
TRBV10-3	TRBJ1-2	CAINAGEGYGYTF
TRBV19	TRBJ1-1	CASSIDASGGPGAFF
TRBV27	TRBJ2-5	CASSTGLSVIGTQYF
TRBV4-1	TRBJ2-6	CASSQDLARINSGANVLTF
TRBV3-1/TRBV3-2	TRBJ1-2	CASSQERAFGYTF